This T cell receptor (beta chain) emerged from a study of blood T cell repertoires in COVID-19 (dated by TCRdb to about 2020). Background for the entire study: Samples covering the acute and convalescent phases of COVID-19 were provided by collaborators in the United States, Italy and Spain. The repertoires were released in a freely available public database intended as a resource for research on the immune response to SARS-CoV-2. A de-identified subject ID, COVID-19 status, age in years and sex were almost always included in the sample metadata. The material from the prospective study consisted of cDNA or gDNA derived from T cells, B-cell-depleted T cells, or PBMCs. Subjects who had been exposed to COVID-19, were actively infected with it, or had recovered from it provided the deeply sampled blood TCRbeta repertoires that made up the dataset. Samples came from the ongoing ImmuneRACE study (first 160 participants) plus 1,254 subjects from 6 global collaborators. Where HLA class I and class II types were available, the types were taken from metadata supplied by the sample provider, not from assay-based typing.

TCRbeta CDR3 regions were amplified from genomic DNA using the immunoSEQ Assay, a bias-controlled multiplex PCR. As for the original processing: Within the assay, amplification of reference gene primers was used to estimate how many nucleated cells each sample contained. To quantify the absolute abundance of each unique TCRbeta CDR3 rearrangement, sequence reads were collapsed and filtered. For each sample, productive Simpson clonality was calculated by taking the square root of Simpson's diversity index across productive rearrangements. TCRdb holds this immuneACCESS table with in-frame rearrangements only. Some clones are missing; in checked studies, unresolved V genes explain under half, and the rest has no known cause. V and J calls and clone size are copied from that table; D and trimming were computed from the DNA. The sample data list around 150,000 clones, and around nine tenths of these were observed just once. The ten largest make up 10% to 13% of the sample.

Regarding this clone: The specificity of this receptor is unknown. Base-call qualities are not available, and no considerably larger clone is one nucleotide away.

The investigation overall reported the following: The quantity of clinical and demographic metadata differed by source and by participant and was supplied without curation.

The CDR3 runs 15 amino acids, cysteine and phenylalanine included. CDR3 DNA is the only sequence kept; it has 45 bases, read in frame from the first base. V is pruned by 5 bases and J by 3 bases, leaving 5 bases of the junction without a gene match. The germline V gene (reference sequence) specifies SEHNR as CDR1 and FQNEAQ as CDR2. One collaborating source in Seattle enrolled patients during active infection and followed them longitudinally through the course of disease. Whole blood was collected in K2EDTA tubes by collaborating institutions according to the institutions' own protocols. For TCRbeta analysis, collaborators shipped samples in one of three forms: frozen whole blood, isolated PBMCs, or DNA extracted from either of those sample types.

The sequenced sample consisted of peripheral blood. Here the chain combines TRBV7-9 and TRBJ2-7; 12 of the junction bases match TRBD2. The clonotype originates from a woman in her sixties or seventies with COVID-19, enrolled during active disease. Read as DNA, the sequence is TGTGCCAGCAGCGCCCAGACTAGCGGGGGCTACGAGCAGTACTTC. Its protein is CASSAQTSGGYEQYF.